What follows describes a single TCR beta chain. The antigen remains unidentified. The data were taken from a study of long-term antiretroviral therapy in people with HIV. At the level of the study: It was about a decade after the earliest samples that the 2015 immediate-ART recommendation appeared. Study outcomes and limitations: Possibly under older ART regimens, blood was drawn between about 2004 and 2018.

Trimming pared 3 bases from V and 1 base from J, leaving 6 bases between. The CDR3 contains 14 residues. CDR1 and CDR2 from the germline V gene are ENHRY and SYGVKD. They ran version v3.0 of the immunoSEQ assay at survey level. TCRdb keeps only in-frame clones here, not all; method: immunoSEQ multiplex PCR. The sample carries tens of thousands of clones, roughly 82% recorded once. PBMC samples from each donor numbered at least one pre-ART and at least two post-ART. Samples held roughly 0.85-10 million cryopreserved PBMC before DNA extraction. Here the sequenced sample was unsorted PBMCs, taken 3 years after starting antiretroviral therapy. This chain links TRBV10-3 with TRBJ1-4; D uncertain. The TCR comes from a man aged 50-60 years with HIV. CDR3 sequence: CAISEELTNEKLFF. Written as DNA, the CDR3 is TGTGCCATCAGTGAAGAGTTAACTAATGAAAAACTGTTTTTT.